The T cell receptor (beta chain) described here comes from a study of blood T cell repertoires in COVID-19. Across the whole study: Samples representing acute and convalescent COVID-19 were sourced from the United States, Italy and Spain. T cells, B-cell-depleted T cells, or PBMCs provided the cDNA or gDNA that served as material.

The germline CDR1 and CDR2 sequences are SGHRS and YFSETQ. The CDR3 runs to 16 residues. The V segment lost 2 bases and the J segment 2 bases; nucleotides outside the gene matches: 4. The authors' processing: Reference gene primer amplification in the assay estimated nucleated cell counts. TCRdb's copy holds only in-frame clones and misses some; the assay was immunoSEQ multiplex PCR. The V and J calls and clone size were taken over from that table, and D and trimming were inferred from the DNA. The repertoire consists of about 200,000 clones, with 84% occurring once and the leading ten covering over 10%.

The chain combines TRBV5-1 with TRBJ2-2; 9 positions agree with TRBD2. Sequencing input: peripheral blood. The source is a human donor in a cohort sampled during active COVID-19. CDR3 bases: TGCGCCAGCAGCTTACGTAGCGGGAGCAACACCGGGGAGCTGTTTTTT. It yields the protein CASSLRSGSNTGELFF.